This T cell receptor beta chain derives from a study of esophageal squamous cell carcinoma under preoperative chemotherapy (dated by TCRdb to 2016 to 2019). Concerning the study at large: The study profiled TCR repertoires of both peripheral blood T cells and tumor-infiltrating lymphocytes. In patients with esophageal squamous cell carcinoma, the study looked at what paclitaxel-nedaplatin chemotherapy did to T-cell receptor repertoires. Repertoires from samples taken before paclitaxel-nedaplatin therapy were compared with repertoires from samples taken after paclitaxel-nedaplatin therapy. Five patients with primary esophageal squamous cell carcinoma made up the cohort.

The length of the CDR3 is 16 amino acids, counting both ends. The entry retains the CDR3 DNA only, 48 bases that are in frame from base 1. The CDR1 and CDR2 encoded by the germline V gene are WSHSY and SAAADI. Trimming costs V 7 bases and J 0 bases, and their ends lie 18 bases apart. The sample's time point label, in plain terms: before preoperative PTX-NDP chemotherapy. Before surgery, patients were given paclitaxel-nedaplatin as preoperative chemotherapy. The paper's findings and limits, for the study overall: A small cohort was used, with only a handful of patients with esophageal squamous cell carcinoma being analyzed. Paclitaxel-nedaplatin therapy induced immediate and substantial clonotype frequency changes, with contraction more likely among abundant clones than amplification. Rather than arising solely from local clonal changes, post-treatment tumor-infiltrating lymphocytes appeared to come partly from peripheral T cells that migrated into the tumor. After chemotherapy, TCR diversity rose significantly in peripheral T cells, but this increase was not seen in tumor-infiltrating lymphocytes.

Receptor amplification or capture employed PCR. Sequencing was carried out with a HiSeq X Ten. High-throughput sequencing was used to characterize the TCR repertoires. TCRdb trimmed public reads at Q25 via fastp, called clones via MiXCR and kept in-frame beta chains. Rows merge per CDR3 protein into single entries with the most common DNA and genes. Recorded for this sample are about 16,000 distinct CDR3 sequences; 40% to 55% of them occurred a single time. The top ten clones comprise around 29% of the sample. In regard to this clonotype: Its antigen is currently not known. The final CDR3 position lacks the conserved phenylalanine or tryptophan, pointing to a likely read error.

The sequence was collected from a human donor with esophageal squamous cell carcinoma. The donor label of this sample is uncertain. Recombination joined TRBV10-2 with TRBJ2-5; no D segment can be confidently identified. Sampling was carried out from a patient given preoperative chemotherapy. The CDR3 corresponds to CASIPLGILYQETQYC. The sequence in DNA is TGCGCCAGCATTCCCCTTGGGATTCTGTACCAAGAGACCCAGTACTGC.